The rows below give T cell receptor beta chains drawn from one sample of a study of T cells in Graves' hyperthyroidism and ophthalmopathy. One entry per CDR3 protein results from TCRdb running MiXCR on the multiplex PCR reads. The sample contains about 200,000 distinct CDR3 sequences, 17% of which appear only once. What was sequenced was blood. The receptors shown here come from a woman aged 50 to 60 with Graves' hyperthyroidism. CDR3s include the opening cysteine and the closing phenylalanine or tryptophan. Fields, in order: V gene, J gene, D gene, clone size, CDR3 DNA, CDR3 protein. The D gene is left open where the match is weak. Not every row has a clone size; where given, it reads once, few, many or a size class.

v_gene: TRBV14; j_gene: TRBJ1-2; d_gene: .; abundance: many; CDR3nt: TGTGCCAGCAGCCCGGACGGGCTTGGGGGTGGCTACACCTTC; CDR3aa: CASSPDGLGGGYTF
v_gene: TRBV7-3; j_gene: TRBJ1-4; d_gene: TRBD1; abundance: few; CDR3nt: TGTGCCAGCAGCTTCCGGGACAGGGGGTTATATGCTAATGAAAAACTGTTTTTT; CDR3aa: CASSFRDRGLYANEKLFF
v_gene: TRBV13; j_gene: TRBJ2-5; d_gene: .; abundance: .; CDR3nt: TGTGCCAGCAGCTTGGTGGGAGGGGGGCAAGAGACCCAGTACTTC; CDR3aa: CASSLVGGGQETQYF
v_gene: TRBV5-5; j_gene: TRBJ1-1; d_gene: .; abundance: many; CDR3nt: TGTGCCAGCAGCTTGCACCCGACGGGAAGGGACACTGAAGCTTTCTTT; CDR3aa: CASSLHPTGRDTEAFF
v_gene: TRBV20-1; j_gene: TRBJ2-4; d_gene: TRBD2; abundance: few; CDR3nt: TGCAGTGCTAGAGATCAAATAGCGGGGGTAGCCAAAAACATTCAGTACTTC; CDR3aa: CSARDQIAGVAKNIQYF
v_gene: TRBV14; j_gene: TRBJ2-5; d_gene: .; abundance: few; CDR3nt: TGTGCCAGCAGCCGGGCGGACTGGTCTTCTACCCAGTACTTC; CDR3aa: CASSRADWSSTQYF
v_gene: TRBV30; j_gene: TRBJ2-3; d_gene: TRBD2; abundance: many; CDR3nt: TGTGCCTGGAGTGTCGCGGGAGGACGCACAGATACGCAGTATTTT; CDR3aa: CAWSVAGGRTDTQYF
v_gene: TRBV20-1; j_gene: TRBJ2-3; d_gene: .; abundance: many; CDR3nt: TGCAGTGAGGGGCGGCGGGGCACAGATACGCAGTATTTT; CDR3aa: CSEGRRGTDTQYF
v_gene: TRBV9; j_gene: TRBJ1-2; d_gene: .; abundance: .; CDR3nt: TGTGCCAGCAGCGTAGGTCTCAGCCCCAATGGCTACACCTTC; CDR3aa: CASSVGLSPNGYTF
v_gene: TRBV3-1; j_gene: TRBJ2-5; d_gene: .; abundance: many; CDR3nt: TGTGCCAGCAGCAAAAGAGAGGTGTTCGGTACTCCGGGAGAGACCCAGTACTTC; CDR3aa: CASSKREVFGTPGETQYF
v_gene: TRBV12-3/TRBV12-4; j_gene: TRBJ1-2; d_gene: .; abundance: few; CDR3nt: TGTGCCAGCAGCCCCATGACCGGGGTCGGAGGCTACACCTTC; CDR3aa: CASSPMTGVGGYTF
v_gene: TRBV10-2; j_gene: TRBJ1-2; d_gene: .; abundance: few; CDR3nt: TGCGCCAGCACTCACACGGGACCCGGCTATGGCTACACCTTC; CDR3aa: CASTHTGPGYGYTF
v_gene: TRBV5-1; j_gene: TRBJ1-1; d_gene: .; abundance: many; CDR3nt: TGCGCCAGCAGCTTGGCGGAGCGTGCGGCTTCTGAAGCTTTCTTT; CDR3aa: CASSLAERAASEAFF
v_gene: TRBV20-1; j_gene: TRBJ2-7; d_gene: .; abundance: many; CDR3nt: TGCAGTGCTAGGGTATTAGGGTTGGCCTACGAGCAGTACTTC; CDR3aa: CSARVLGLAYEQYF
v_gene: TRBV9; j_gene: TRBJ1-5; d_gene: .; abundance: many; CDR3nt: TGTGCCAGCAGCGTGCGAGGAGATAGCAATCAGCCCCAGCATTTT; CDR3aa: CASSVRGDSNQPQHF
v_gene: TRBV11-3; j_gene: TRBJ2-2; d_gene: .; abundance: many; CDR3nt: TGTGCCAGCAGCTTACGGGCCGACACCGGGGAGCTGTTTTTT; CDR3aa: CASSLRADTGELFF
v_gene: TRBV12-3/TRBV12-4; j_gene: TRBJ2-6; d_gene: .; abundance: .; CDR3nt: TGTGCCAGCAGTTTAGAGGGGACTGGGGCCAACGTCCTGACTTTC; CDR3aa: CASSLEGTGANVLTF
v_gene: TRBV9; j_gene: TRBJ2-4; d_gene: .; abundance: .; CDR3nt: TGTGCCAGCAGCGCCAATCCCTCAGGGTTTTCCGCCAAAAACATTCAGTACTTC; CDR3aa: CASSANPSGFSAKNIQYF
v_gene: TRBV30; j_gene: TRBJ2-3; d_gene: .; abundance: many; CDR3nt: TGTGCCTGGAGTGTCTCCCGTTTGGGGCATACGCAGTATTTT; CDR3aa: CAWSVSRLGHTQYF
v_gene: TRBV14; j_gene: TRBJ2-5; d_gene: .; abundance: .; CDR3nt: TGTGCCAGCAGCCCCTCGGTTGGGACCCAGTACTTC; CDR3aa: CASSPSVGTQYF
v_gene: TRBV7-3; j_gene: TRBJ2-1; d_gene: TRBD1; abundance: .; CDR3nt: TGTGCCAGCAGCTTAATAGGGGGCGACAATGAGCAGTTCTTC; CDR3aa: CASSLIGGDNEQFF
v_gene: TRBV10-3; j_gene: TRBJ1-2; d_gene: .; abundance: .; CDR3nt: TGTGCCATCAGTGTTTTACCCATGTATGGCTACACCTTC; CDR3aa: CAISVLPMYGYTF
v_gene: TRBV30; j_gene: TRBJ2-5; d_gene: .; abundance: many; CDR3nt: TGTGCCTGGACCTTTCGGGACGGGAAAGAGACCCAGTACTTC; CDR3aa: CAWTFRDGKETQYF
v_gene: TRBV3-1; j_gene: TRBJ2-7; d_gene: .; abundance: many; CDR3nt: TGTGCCAGCAGTGGACTTAGCCTTCCTTTCTTGCAGTACTTC; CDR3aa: CASSGLSLPFLQYF
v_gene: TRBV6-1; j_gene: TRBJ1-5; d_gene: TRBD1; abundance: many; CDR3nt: TGTGCCAGCAGTCGGTCCGGGACAGGGGATAATCAGCCCCAGCATTTT; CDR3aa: CASSRSGTGDNQPQHF
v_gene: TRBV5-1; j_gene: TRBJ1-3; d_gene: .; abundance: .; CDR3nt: TGCGCCAGCAGCCCCACTCAGGAGTCTGGAAACACCATATATTTT; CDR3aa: CASSPTQESGNTIYF
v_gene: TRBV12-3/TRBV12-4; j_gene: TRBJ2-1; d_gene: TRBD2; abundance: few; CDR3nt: TGTGCCAGCAGTTGGAAAGGGGATTGGACTAGCATTGAGCAGTTCTTC; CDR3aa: CASSWKGDWTSIEQFF
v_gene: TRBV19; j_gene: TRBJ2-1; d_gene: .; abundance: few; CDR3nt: TGTGCCAGTAGTAGCTGGGGACGGAGCTCCTACAATGAGCAGTTCTTC; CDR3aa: CASSSWGRSSYNEQFF
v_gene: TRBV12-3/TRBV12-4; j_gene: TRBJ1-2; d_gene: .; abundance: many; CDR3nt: TGTGCCAGCAGTTTATCGGGCGACAACACCTTC; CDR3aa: CASSLSGDNTF
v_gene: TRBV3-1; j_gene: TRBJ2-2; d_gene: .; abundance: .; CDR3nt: TGTGCCAGCAGCCATTGGGTCCTACAGAACACCGGGGAGCTGTTTTTT; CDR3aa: CASSHWVLQNTGELFF
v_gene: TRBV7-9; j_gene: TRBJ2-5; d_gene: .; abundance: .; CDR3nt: TGTGCCAGCAGCCTCGGGAGTGGAGAGACCCAGTACTTC; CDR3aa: CASSLGSGETQYF
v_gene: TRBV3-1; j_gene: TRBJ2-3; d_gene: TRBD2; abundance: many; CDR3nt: TGTGCCAGCAGCCAAGAGAGAACAGCGGGAGTGGACACAGATACGCAGTATTTT; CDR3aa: CASSQERTAGVDTDTQYF
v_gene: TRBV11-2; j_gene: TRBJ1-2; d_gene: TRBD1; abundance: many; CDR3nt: TGTGCCAGCAGGACAGGGGAAGATCTAGGGCACGGCACCTTC; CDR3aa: CASRTGEDLGHGTF
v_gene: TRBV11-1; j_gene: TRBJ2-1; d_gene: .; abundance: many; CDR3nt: TGTGCCAGCAGCTTAGAGGAGAACAATGAGCAGTTCTTC; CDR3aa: CASSLEENNEQFF